The 30 T cell receptor beta chains given below trace back to one sample, sequenced in a study of OX40 agonist ivuxolimab in advanced cancers. TCRdb keeps only in-frame clones here, not all; method: immunoSEQ multiplex PCR. Here the sample spans more than 95,000 clones, around 90% being singletons. Specimen: CD4+ or CD8+ T cells sorted from blood, collected in a trial of the OX40 agonist ivuxolimab. These receptors originate from an adult with an advanced solid tumor such as melanoma, head and neck, liver or kidney cancer.

The chain is built from TRBV7-2 and TRBJ2-1; D is perhaps TRBD1 or TRBD2 (5 bases each). The V end lost 5 bases, the J end lost 4 bases, and 18 bases lay between the germline ends. CDR1 is SGHTA and CDR2 is FQGNSA in the germline V gene. This CDR3 contains 16 residues. The CDR3 nucleotides read TGTGCCAGCAGCCCCCCGGGTGGGGGAACTTACAATGAGCAGTTCTTC. Protein: CASSPPGGGTYNEQFF.

This CDR3 reads CSVLGQAAETQYF. CDR3 coding DNA: TGCAGCGTCCTCGGACAAGCAGCGGAGACCCAGTACTTC. The chain recombines TRBV29-1 with TRBJ2-5; tentatively, D is TRBD1 (5 bases). The CDR3 consists of 13 residues. The V end was cut by 6 bases, the J end by 5 bases, with 16 bases between. Looked up from germline, CDR1 is SQVTM and CDR2 is ANQGSEA.

The chain carries TRBV30 and TRBJ1-6; D not certain. CDR3 length: 13 residues. Germline CDR1 and CDR2: GTSNPN and SVGIG (reference sequence). The V and J ends lost 4 bases and 7 bases respectively, with 11 bases between them. The CDR3 sequence: CAWNGGYNSPLHF. CDR3 coding DNA: TGTGCCTGGAATGGTGGGTACAATTCACCCCTCCACTTT.

The chain has TRBV4-3 and TRBJ2-5; D is uncertain. V was clipped by 0 bases and J by 3 bases, with 14 bases between them. The CDR3 is 16 residues long. CDR1 is LGHNA, CDR2 YSLEER, per germline. The CDR3 DNA reads as TGCGCCAGCAGCCAAGATCTACCTAGGAGCGAAGAGACCCAGTACTTC. This translates into CASSQDLPRSEETQYF.

The V call is TRBV28, the J call TRBJ2-1, with 7 bases lining up with TRBD1. Germline lookup yields CDR1 MDHEN and CDR2 SYDVKM. CDR3 length: 15 amino acids. V dropped 6 bases and J dropped 2; count of bases not matched to a gene: 7. The CDR3 reads CASRWGQGAYNEQFF. CDR3 nucleotides: TGTGCCAGCAGATGGGGGCAGGGGGCCTACAATGAGCAGTTCTTC. Variable domain in full (rest from reference TRBV28 and TRBJ2-1): DVKVTQSSRYLVKRTGEKVFLECVQDMDHENMFWYRQDPGLGLRLIYFSYDVKMKEKGDIPEGYSVSREKKERFSLILESASTNQTSMYLCASRWGQGAYNEQFFGPGTRLTVL.

The chain recombines TRBV13 with TRBJ2-3; 8 positions match TRBD2. CDR1 PRHDT and CDR2 FYEKMQ come from the germline V gene (reference sequence). V was pared by 5 bases and J by 0 bases, with 7 bases of the junction left unmatched. This CDR3 is 16 amino acids long. CDR3 DNA: TGTGCCAGCAGCCGTCCACGGGGGGGAAGCACAGATACGCAGTATTTT. Its protein is CASSRPRGGSTDTQYF.

This clone was seen a single time. The V call is TRBV2, the J call TRBJ2-3; weak D call: TRBD1 (6 bases). This CDR3 spans 15 amino acids. Trimming took 6 bases from V and 0 from J, leaving 13 bases between them. CDR1 SNHLY and CDR2 FYNNEI come from the germline V gene. DNA for the CDR3: TGTGCCAGCAGGCTGGACAGTACCAGCACAGATACGCAGTATTTT. Protein product: CASRLDSTSTDTQYF.

The CDR3 region has the DNA TGTGCCAGCAGCTTAGGCCGAGGGAATGAAAAACTGTTTTTT. This encodes CASSLGRGNEKLFF. J is TRBJ1-4 and V is TRBV13, with D unresolved. The CDR3 runs 14 residues. V was cut by 0 bases and J by 5 bases, with 7 bases left in between. Germline values: CDR1 PRHDT, CDR2 FYEKMQ (reference sequence).

The chain joins TRBV7-3 to TRBJ1-1; D may be TRBD1 (5 bases). The CDR3 runs 13 residues. Trimming shortened V by 10 bases and J by 1 base, and 13 bases separated the two germline ends. Germline loops: CDR1 SGHTA, CDR2 FQGTGA. CDR3: CATARDRNTEAFF. CDR3 in DNA: TGTGCCACTGCTAGGGACCGGAACACTGAAGCTTTCTTT. Full variable domain (remainder filled in from reference TRBV7-3 and TRBJ1-1): GAGVSQTPSNKVTEKGKYVELRCDPISGHTALYWYRQSLGQGPEFLIYFQGTGAADDSGLPNDRFFAVRPEGSVSTLKIQRTERGDSAVYLCATARDRNTEAFFGQGTRLTVV.

This clone was seen a single time. The chain carries TRBV4-3 and TRBJ2-7; either TRBD1 or TRBD2 may supply D (6 bases each). The CDR3 length is 18 residues. Germline CDR1 reads LGHNA; CDR2 reads YSLEER. Deletions cut 2 bases from V and 5 bases from J, with 25 bases between. This CDR3 reads CASSQLLTAGQINNEQYF. CDR3 coding DNA: TGCGCCAGCAGCCAACTCCTGACGGCGGGACAAATTAATAACGAGCAGTACTTC.

The rearrangement uses TRBV7-3 and TRBJ2-1, with D maybe TRBD1 (6 bases). Germline V lookup: CDR1 SGHTA, CDR2 FQGTGA. The CDR3 consists of 13 residues. Trimming took off 4 bases at V and 3 bases at J, with 7 bases between the two ends. The CDR3 reads CASSWTVYNEQFF. The CDR3 DNA reads as TGTGCCAGCAGCTGGACAGTCTACAATGAGCAGTTCTTC. The variable domain in full, completed from reference TRBV7-3 and TRBJ2-1, reads GAGVSQTPSNKVTEKGKYVELRCDPISGHTALYWYRQSLGQGPEFLIYFQGTGAADDSGLPNDRFFAVRPEGSVSTLKIQRTERGDSAVYLCASSWTVYNEQFFGPGTRLTVL.

The chain carries TRBV27 and TRBJ1-2; no reliable D call. This CDR3 spans 13 amino acids. Trimming pared 0 bases from V and 4 bases from J, leaving 6 bases between. CDR1 MNHEY and CDR2 SMNVEV come from the germline V gene (reference sequence). The CDR3 is CASSLSGPYGYTF. As DNA, the CDR3 is TGTGCCAGCAGTTTATCAGGGCCCTATGGCTACACCTTC.

The chain couples TRBV19 to TRBJ1-3; TRBD1 agrees at 7 bases. The germline V gene encodes CDR1 LNHDA and CDR2 SQIVND (reference sequence). The CDR3 contains 16 residues. V lost 5 bases and J lost 0; bases outside the gene matches: 7. As DNA, the CDR3 is TGTGCCAGTAGTCCGACAGGGAGAAGCTCTGGAAACACCATATATTTT. Protein: CASSPTGRSSGNTIYF.

This clone was detected only once. The chain recombines TRBV7-9 with TRBJ2-7; D gene ambiguous. The CDR3 runs 13 residues. V was cut by 2 bases and J by 3 bases, with 8 bases left in between. From germline, CDR1 is SEHNR and CDR2 FQNEAQ (reference sequence). CDR3 sequence: CASSLNTHYEQYF. CDR3 nucleotide sequence: TGTGCCAGCAGCTTAAACACCCACTACGAGCAGTACTTC.

The V and J genes are TRBV7-2 and TRBJ2-3; 11 bases map to TRBD2. The V and J ends lost 4 bases and 3 bases, in that order; junction bases with no gene match: 6. Germline loops: CDR1 SGHTA, CDR2 FQGNSA. The length of the CDR3 is 16 residues. The CDR3 sequence is CASSSGPSGGTDTQYF. For the CDR3, the DNA is TGTGCCAGCAGCTCCGGACCTAGCGGGGGGACAGATACGCAGTATTTT.

The chain uses TRBV27 and TRBJ2-7, with 7 bases fitting TRBD1. The CDR3 covers 14 residues. With 6 bases clipped from V and 4 bases from J, the junction kept 9 bases outside the gene matches. Germline V CDR1 and CDR2: MNHEY, SMNVEV (reference sequence). CDR3 nucleotides: TGTGCCAGCAGGCTGCCGGACAGGATGTACGAGCAGTACTTC. This codes for CASRLPDRMYEQYF.

The CDR3 DNA sequence: TGTGCCAGTAGTATGGGGGCAGTCAATCAGCCCCAGCATTTT. This encodes CASSMGAVNQPQHF. This rearrangement joins TRBV19 to TRBJ1-5; tentative D call: TRBD1 (6 bases). In germline, CDR1 is LNHDA, CDR2 SQIVND (reference sequence). This CDR3 has 14 residues. The V and J ends lost 3 bases and 3 bases respectively, with 9 bases between them.

The V call is TRBV25-1, the J call TRBJ1-4; a weak D match, TRBD1 (5 bases). V lost 7 bases to trimming and J lost 6 bases, with 12 bases between them. The germline gives CDR1 MGHDK, CDR2 SYGVNS. This CDR3 contains 13 residues. CDR3 coding DNA: TGTGCCAGCATTGGAGGGGCCCATGAAAAACTGTTTTTT. Amino acids: CASIGGAHEKLFF. Full variable domain (missing parts from reference TRBV25-1 and TRBJ1-4): EADIYQTPRYLVIGTGKKITLECSQTMGHDKMYWYQQDPGMELHLIHYSYGVNSTEKGDLSSESTVSRIRTEHFPLTLESARPSHTSQYLCASIGGAHEKLFFGSGTQLSVL.

The chain uses TRBV11-2 and TRBJ2-4; D gene ambiguous. V lost 1 base, J lost 0 bases, and 10 bases lay in between. Per germline, CDR1 SGHAT and CDR2 FQNNGV. The CDR3 spans 16 residues. The CDR3 protein is CASSLAGSAAKNIQYF. The CDR3 DNA reads TGTGCCAGCAGCTTAGCAGGCAGTGCAGCCAAAAACATTCAGTACTTC.

This rearrangement joins TRBV13 to TRBJ2-3, with 8 bases aligning to TRBD2. Germline V CDR1 and CDR2: PRHDT, FYEKMQ (reference sequence). CDR3 length: 13 amino acids. Unmatched junction bases numbered 7, after V lost 5 bases and J lost 9 bases. DNA for the CDR3: TGTGCCAGCAGCGTCGGGGGGGCCGGGACGCAGTATTTT. Translation gives CASSVGGAGTQYF. Looking up the rest from reference TRBV13 and TRBJ2-3 gives the full variable domain: AAGVIQSPRHLIKEKRETATLKCYPIPRHDTVYWYQQGPGQDPQFLISFYEKMQSDKGSIPDRFSAQQFSDYHSELNMSSLELGDSALYFCASSVGGAGTQYFGPGTRLTVL.

J is TRBJ1-1 and V is TRBV7-9; D gene ambiguous. Trimming left V 3 bases short and J 0 bases short, with 11 bases between. The germline gives CDR1 SEHNR, CDR2 FQNEAQ (reference sequence). The CDR3 runs 15 residues. As DNA, the CDR3 is TGTGCCAGCAGCTTCCCGGGCGCAATGAACACTGAAGCTTTCTTT. It codes for CASSFPGAMNTEAFF.

The chain links TRBV5-1 to TRBJ1-1; D is unclear. V dropped 0 bases and J dropped 1 base, with 10 bases sitting between them. Germline CDR1 SGHRS, CDR2 YFSETQ. The CDR3 is made up of 15 amino acids. The CDR3, as DNA: TGCGCCAGCAGCTTGGTGGCGGGATCGAACACTGAAGCTTTCTTT. It specifies CASSLVAGSNTEAFF. Drawing the rest from reference TRBV5-1 and TRBJ1-1, the complete variable domain is KAGVTQTPRYLIKTRGQQVTLSCSPISGHRSVSWYQQTPGQGLQFLFEYFSETQRNKGNFPGRFSGRQFSNSRSEMNVSTLELGDSALYLCASSLVAGSNTEAFFGQGTRLTVV.

The DNA of the CDR3 is TGTGCCAGTAGTAACAAACCGGGGCCCCAGCATTTT. Translating it yields CASSNKPGPQHF. The chain has TRBV19 and TRBJ1-5, with D uncertain. The V and J ends lost 4 bases and 9 bases respectively, with 10 bases between them. The germline CDR1 and CDR2 sequences are LNHDA and SQIVND (reference sequence). The CDR3 has 12 residues.

This sequence joins TRBV18 and TRBJ2-7, with D tentatively TRBD1 (6 bases). The ends were cut back, 0 bases at V and 1 base at J, with 10 bases in the middle. Germline V gene sequence: CDR1 KGHSH, CDR2 LQKENI. This CDR3 spans 15 amino acids. The CDR3 DNA sequence: TGTGCCAGCTCACCACCCATACAGGGTTCCTACGAGCAGTACTTC. It codes for CASSPPIQGSYEQYF.

The rearrangement joins TRBV29-1 to TRBJ1-4; D call uncertain. Germline assignment: CDR1 SQVTM and CDR2 ANQGSEA. With 4 bases removed from V and 8 bases from J, the gap between germline ends came to 11 bases. CDR3 length: 12 amino acids. The CDR3 DNA sequence: TGCAGCGTTGGTCCAGATACCGAAAAACTGTTTTTT. It translates to CSVGPDTEKLFF. The complete variable domain, with remaining parts taken from reference TRBV29-1 and TRBJ1-4, reads SAVISQKPSRDICQRGTSLTIQCQVDSQVTMMFWYRQQPGQSLTLIATANQGSEATYESGFVIDKFPISRPNLTFSTLTVSNMSPEDSSIYLCSVGPDTEKLFFGSGTQLSVL.

The chain employs TRBV29-1 and TRBJ2-4; 11 bases map to TRBD1. In germline, CDR1 is SQVTM, CDR2 ANQGSEA. This CDR3 is built from 16 residues. The V gene end was trimmed by 6 bases and the J gene end by 0 bases; junction bases not matched to a gene: 7. The CDR3 is CSVAGTGGLAKNIQYF. The DNA for the CDR3 is TGCAGCGTGGCCGGGACAGGGGGACTAGCCAAAAACATTCAGTACTTC.

The J gene is TRBJ2-2, the V gene TRBV18; TRBD2 agrees at 8 bases. Germline CDR1 KGHSH, CDR2 LQKENI. CDR3 size: 16 residues. The ends lost 6 bases at V and 2 bases at J; junction bases unmatched: 8. The CDR3 DNA reads TGTGCCAGCTCGATCAGCGGGGGCTATAACACCGGGGAGCTGTTTTTT. Protein: CASSISGGYNTGELFF.

This chain joins TRBV28 and TRBJ2-7, with 8 bases lining up with TRBD1. Germline CDR1 and CDR2: MDHEN and SYDVKM. J gave up 3 bases and V 5 bases, and 6 bases lay outside the gene matches. This CDR3 comprises 14 residues. The CDR3 coding sequence is TGTGCCAGCAGTCGACAGGGGCCATACTACGAGCAGTACTTC. It yields the protein CASSRQGPYYEQYF.

This chain connects TRBV9 to TRBJ1-3; a possible D gene is TRBD1 (5 bases). V was clipped by 4 bases and J by 0 bases, with 11 bases between them. The CDR3 contains 15 residues. CDR1 is SGDLS and CDR2 is YYNGEE in the germline V gene. CDR3 bases: TGTGCCAGCAGCCCCGGGACGGACTCTGGAAACACCATATATTTT. Its translation: CASSPGTDSGNTIYF.

The rearrangement uses TRBV4-2 and TRBJ2-7; the D is unclear. Germline lookup yields CDR1 LGHNA and CDR2 YNFKEQ. The CDR3 covers 16 residues. Trimming removed 5 bases from V and 3 bases from J, with 20 bases in between. The CDR3 is CASSLKGIPPNYEQYF. The CDR3 nucleotides are TGTGCCAGCAGCTTAAAAGGAATCCCACCAAACTACGAGCAGTACTTC.